The clone carrying this T cell receptor beta chain was found a few times. Antigen specificity is unknown. Germline V gene lookup returns CDR1 KGHSH and CDR2 LQKENI. This CDR3 spans 14 amino acids. The V and J ends lost 4 bases and 0 bases, in that order; junction bases with no gene match: 3. The PCR ran on 60 Vbeta and 13 Jbeta primers. Repertoires were generated with immunoSEQ multiplex PCR, while TCRdb's copy carries only in-frame clones and drops some. This table holds some 140,000 clones, roughly 80% found once. The sample is drawn from a study of cytomegalovirus exposure and HLA in healthy donors. Study-wide results and caveats: In a later analysis, productive TCRs from donors in an Asian-associated ancestry cluster reportedly carried fewer N-insertions than the cohort mean. The authors listed around 150 TCR beta chains as cytomegalovirus-associated.

The gene calls are TRBV18 and TRBJ2-7; 7 bases match TRBD1. This TCR derives from a woman aged 35 to 49 in good health and CMV-seronegative. The sequencing sample was made of PBMCs. The CDR3 coding sequence is TGTGCCAGCTCACTGGGACAGCTCTCCTACGAGCAGTACTTC. Its protein product is CASSLGQLSYEQYF.